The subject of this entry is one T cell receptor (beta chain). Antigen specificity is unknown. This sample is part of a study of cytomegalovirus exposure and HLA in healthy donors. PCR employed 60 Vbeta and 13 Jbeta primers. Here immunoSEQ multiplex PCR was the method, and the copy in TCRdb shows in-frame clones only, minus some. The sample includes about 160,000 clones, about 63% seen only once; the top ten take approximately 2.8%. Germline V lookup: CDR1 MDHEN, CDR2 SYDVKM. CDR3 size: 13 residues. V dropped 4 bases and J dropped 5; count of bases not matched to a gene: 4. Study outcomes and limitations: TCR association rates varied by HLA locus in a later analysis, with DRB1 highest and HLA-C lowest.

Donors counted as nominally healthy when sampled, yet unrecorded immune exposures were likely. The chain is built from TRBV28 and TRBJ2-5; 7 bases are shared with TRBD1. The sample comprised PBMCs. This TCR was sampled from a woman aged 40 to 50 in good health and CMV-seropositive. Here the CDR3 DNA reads TGTGCCAGCAGTTGGGACAGATGGGAGACCCAGTACTTC. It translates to CASSWDRWETQYF.